This TCR beta chain was documented in a study of cytomegalovirus exposure and HLA in healthy donors. The CDR3 spans 14 residues. Germline V lookup: CDR1 GTSNPN, CDR2 SVGIG (reference sequence). V was shortened by 1 base and J by 9 bases, with 16 bases between the two germline ends. Findings and limits, study-wide: By a later analysis, the bulk of CMV-associated TCR beta chains appeared HLA-restricted. Relative to equally common others, HLA-associated TCR beta chains showed greater clonal expansion in a later analysis.

To note about this clone: Its antigen is still unknown.

Vbeta (60) and Jbeta (13) primers were used in the PCR. Profiling relied on immunoSEQ multiplex PCR, and the TCRdb table lists in-frame clones only, not all of them. Of roughly 100,000 clones listed, around 75% were seen once; the top ten hold 6.9%. The gene calls are TRBV30 and TRBJ2-1, with D unresolved. The sequence was obtained from a man aged 30 to 39 in good health and CMV-seropositive. The material sequenced was PBMCs. In DNA, the CDR3 is TGTGCCTGGAGTGCCCGGGTATCCGGCGGTGAGCAGTTCTTC. Protein sequence: CAWSARVSGGEQFF.